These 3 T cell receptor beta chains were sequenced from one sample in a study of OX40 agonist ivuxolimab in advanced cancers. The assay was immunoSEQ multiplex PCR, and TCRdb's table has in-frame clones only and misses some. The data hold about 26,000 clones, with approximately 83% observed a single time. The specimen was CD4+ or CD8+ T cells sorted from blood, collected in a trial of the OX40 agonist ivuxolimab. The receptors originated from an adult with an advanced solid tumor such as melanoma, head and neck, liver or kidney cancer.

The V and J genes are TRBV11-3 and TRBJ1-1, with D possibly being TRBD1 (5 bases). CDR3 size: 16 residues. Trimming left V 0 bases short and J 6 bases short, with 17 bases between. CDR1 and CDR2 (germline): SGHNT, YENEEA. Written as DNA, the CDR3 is TGTGCCAGCAGCTTAGATGGCAGGGAGGGGAGCTCTGAAGCTTTCTTT. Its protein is CASSLDGREGSSEAFF.

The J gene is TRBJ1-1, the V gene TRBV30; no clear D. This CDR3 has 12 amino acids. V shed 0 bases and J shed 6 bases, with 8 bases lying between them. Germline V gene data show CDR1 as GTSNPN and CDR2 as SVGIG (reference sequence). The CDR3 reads CAWSVFNAEAFF. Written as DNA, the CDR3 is TGTGCCTGGAGTGTATTCAACGCTGAAGCTTTCTTT.

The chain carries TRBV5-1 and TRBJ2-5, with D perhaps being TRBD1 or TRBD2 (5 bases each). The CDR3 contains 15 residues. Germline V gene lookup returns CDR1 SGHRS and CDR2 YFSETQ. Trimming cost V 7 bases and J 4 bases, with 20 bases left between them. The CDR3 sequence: CASRRDGDVRETQYF. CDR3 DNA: TGCGCCAGCCGAAGGGACGGTGATGTAAGAGAGACCCAGTACTTC.